The next 6 T cell receptor beta chains were all read from a single sample in a study of shared clonotypes between healthy human individuals. Sequencing was performed with immunoSEQ multiplex PCR; in TCRdb, only in-frame clones are kept and a portion is missing. The repertoire holds about 600,000 clones, with 98% as singletons. Naive CD8 populations comprised CD45RO-negative cells positively selected for CCR7, excluding terminally differentiated effector memory CD45RA+ cells. Sequencing used naive CD8+ T cells sorted from blood. The source of these receptors is a man aged 30 to 45 in good health.

The genes are TRBV27 and TRBJ2-1; D is ambiguous. CDR1 is MNHEY and CDR2 is SMNVEV in the germline V gene (reference sequence). CDR3 size: 13 residues. The CDR3 sequence is CGTRTPSYNEQFF. CDR3 nucleotide sequence: TGTGGGACCCGGACGCCGAGCTACAATGAGCAGTTCTTC.

V and J are TRBV16 and TRBJ2-7; D remains unclear. The germline V gene has CDR1 KGHSY and CDR2 FQNENV. The CDR3 loop spans 15 amino acids. Deletions cut 2 bases from V and 5 bases from J, with 16 bases between. The CDR3 DNA sequence: TGTGCCAGCAGCCAAGACTCCACCGGGTTGAACGAGCAGTACTTC. Amino acid sequence: CASSQDSTGLNEQYF.

The J gene is TRBJ2-3, the V gene TRBV5-6; D may be TRBD2 (6 bases). Between the trimmed V and J ends, which lost 3 bases and 3 bases, there was a span of 11 bases. The CDR3 has 14 residues. Germline CDR1 is SGHDT and CDR2 is YYEEEE. CDR3 in amino acids: CASSSAGSTDTQYF. In nucleotides, the CDR3 is TGTGCCAGCAGCTCCGCCGGGAGTACAGATACGCAGTATTTT. Full variable domain (remainder filled in from reference TRBV5-6 and TRBJ2-3): DAGVTQSPTHLIKTRGQQVTLRCSPKSGHDTVSWYQQALGQGPQFIFQYYEEEERQRGNFPDRFSGHQFPNYSSELNVNALLLGDSALYLCASSSAGSTDTQYFGPGTRLTVL.

This chain links TRBV7-9 with TRBJ2-5; D is unclear. This CDR3 spans 15 amino acids. V was trimmed by 10 bases and J by 5 bases, leaving 23 bases between them. Germline CDR1 and CDR2: SEHNR and FQNEAQ (reference sequence). CDR3 region: CATPYSLDGAETQYF. As DNA, the CDR3 is TGTGCCACCCCTTATTCGCTTGACGGCGCGGAGACCCAGTACTTC. The full variable domain, with the rest looked up from reference TRBV7-9 and TRBJ2-5, is DTGVSQNPRHKITKRGQNVTFRCDPISEHNRLYWYRQTLGQGPEFLTYFQNEAQLEKSRLLSDRFSAERPKGSFSTLEIQRTEQGDSAMYLCATPYSLDGAETQYFGPGTRLLVL.

The chain uses TRBV6-6 and TRBJ1-1; no clear D. The CDR3 is 12 amino acids. Trimming cost V 0 bases and J 8 bases, with 7 bases left between them. The germline V gene encodes CDR1 MNHNY and CDR2 SVGAGI (reference sequence). The chain's CDR3 is CASSYSQTEAFF. The CDR3 DNA follows: TGTGCCAGCAGTTACTCGCAGACCGAAGCTTTCTTT.

The rearrangement links TRBV7-2 to TRBJ2-1; 10 positions agree with TRBD2. This CDR3 is built from 17 residues. The J segment lost 6 bases and the V segment lost 2 bases, leaving 10 bases of the junction unmatched. Germline V gene lookup returns CDR1 SGHTA and CDR2 FQGNSA. In DNA form, the CDR3 reads TGTGCCAGCAGCTTAAAGGGAGGCCTAGCGGGAGCCAATGAGCAGTTCTTC. Encoded protein: CASSLKGGLAGANEQFF.